Below, 20 T cell receptor beta chains from the same sample are listed, as sequenced in a study of early T cells in non-severe SARS-CoV-2 infection. From the 5' RACE reads, TCRdb called clonotypes with MiXCR, one entry per CDR3 protein. The sample lists about 98,000 distinct CDR3 sequences, approximately 11% seen once, with roughly 4.9% in the top ten. The sample comprised whole blood. The receptors derive from an adult who was a healthcare worker with PCR-confirmed SARS-CoV-2 infection or an uninfected control (not recorded which).

The J gene is TRBJ2-3, the V gene TRBV6-5, with 7 bases aligning to TRBD2. This CDR3 comprises 15 residues. V trimming: 6 bases; J trimming: 6 bases; junction bases outside the gene matches: 12. Germline assignment: CDR1 MNHEY and CDR2 SVGAGI. The CDR3 sequence is CASSQTSFKLDTQYF. The CDR3 coding sequence is TGTGCCAGCAGCCAGACTAGCTTCAAGTTGGATACGCAGTATTTT.

This clonotype was observed a handful of times. This chain links TRBV10-2 with TRBJ2-3, with TRBD2 identical over 8 bases. With 3 bases clipped from V and 7 bases from J, the junction kept 18 bases outside the gene matches. CDR1 is WSHSY and CDR2 is SAAADI in the germline V gene. This CDR3 contains 18 residues. This CDR3 reads CASSDAKAGETPRYTQYF. For the CDR3, the DNA is TGCGCCAGCAGTGACGCTAAAGCGGGGGAGACGCCCAGATATACGCAGTATTTT.

The genes are TRBV28 and TRBJ1-5; D gene unclear. The germline V and J ends were trimmed by 2 bases and 11 bases, with 7 bases remaining between them. This CDR3 is built from 11 residues. From germline, CDR1 is MDHEN and CDR2 SYDVKM. CDR3 coding DNA: TGTGCCAGCAGTTTAAGGAGGGCCCAGCATTTT. Translated, it gives CASSLRRAQHF.

This clonotype came up many times. The chain links TRBV7-9 to TRBJ2-7, with D perhaps being TRBD1 or TRBD2 (5 bases each). The CDR3 loop spans 13 amino acids. Germline V gives CDR1 SEHNR, CDR2 FQNEAQ (reference sequence). Trimming pared 5 bases from V and 2 bases from J, leaving 10 bases between. CDR3 in DNA: TGTGCCAGCAGCATGGGACCTACCTACGAGCAGTACTTC. Amino acids: CASSMGPTYEQYF.

This clonotype showed up many times. This sequence joins TRBV2 and TRBJ2-1, with TRBD2 matching over 8 bases. The CDR3 runs to 13 residues. V lost 8 bases to trimming and J lost 9 bases; unmatched junction nucleotides: 9. Germline CDR1 reads SNHLY; CDR2 reads FYNNEI. CDR3 residues: CASVPELAGEQFF. In DNA, the CDR3 is TGTGCCAGCGTCCCTGAGCTAGCGGGTGAGCAGTTCTTC.

The V call is TRBV20-1, the J call TRBJ1-2, with unresolved D. The CDR3 loop spans 13 amino acids. Germline V CDR1 and CDR2: DFQATT, SNEGSKA (reference sequence). V was clipped by 5 bases and J by 4 bases, with 14 bases between them. The CDR3 DNA follows: TGCAGTGCTTCAGGACCATTAATCTATGGCTACACCTTC. The encoded protein is CSASGPLIYGYTF.

The table lists this clonotype with a few counts. The rearrangement links TRBV27 to TRBJ2-2; no firm D call. This CDR3 is built from 13 residues. With 10 bases removed from V and 3 bases from J, the gap between germline ends came to 12 bases. Germline-derived CDR1 and CDR2 are MNHEY and SMNVEV (reference sequence). CDR3 loop: CATRRRYTGELFF. For the CDR3, the DNA is TGTGCCACAAGACGCAGATACACCGGGGAGCTGTTTTTT.

This clonotype was seen at least ten times. V usage is TRBV5-1 and J usage is TRBJ2-1; weak D call: TRBD1 (5 bases). The CDR3 runs 14 residues. Looked up from germline, CDR1 is SGHRS and CDR2 is YFSETQ. V was shortened by 0 bases and J by 5 bases, with 9 bases between the two germline ends. The CDR3 DNA reads TGCGCCAGCAGCTTGGGACAGTACGACAATGAGCAGTTCTTC. Its protein product is CASSLGQYDNEQFF.

V is TRBV27 and J is TRBJ1-2, with D unresolved. CDR1 and CDR2 from the germline V gene are MNHEY and SMNVEV (reference sequence). This CDR3 is built from 21 residues. Trimming removed 4 bases at V and 3 bases at J, with 33 bases between. CDR3 in DNA: TGTGCCAGCAGTTCCGATCCTTCCGGGTCCTTGATGGGCCTGCAAGACTATGGCTACACCTTC. Its translation: CASSSDPSGSLMGLQDYGYTF.

This clonotype was seen a few times. The gene calls are TRBV14 and TRBJ2-1; 13 positions agree with TRBD2. Germline V gene data show CDR1 as SGHDN and CDR2 as FVKESK. Trimming took 4 bases from V and 4 from J; bases not matched to a gene: 4. The CDR3 length is 16 residues. The CDR3 region is CASSLRLAGGYNEQFF. Here the CDR3 DNA reads TGTGCCAGCAGCCTCCGACTAGCGGGAGGATACAATGAGCAGTTCTTC.

This clonotype was counted many times. The chain combines TRBV20-1 with TRBJ1-1, with D possibly matching TRBD1 (6 bases). Trimming stripped 4 bases from V and 2 bases from J, with 11 bases between. CDR3 length: 13 residues. Germline CDR1 reads DFQATT; CDR2 reads SNEGSKA (reference sequence). CDR3 bases: TGCAGTGCTACGGGGGGCCTTAACACTGAAGCTTTCTTT. Translated: CSATGGLNTEAFF.

This clonotype was seen at least ten times. This rearrangement joins TRBV20-1 to TRBJ1-1, with 8 bases matching TRBD1. CDR1 and CDR2 (germline): DFQATT, SNEGSKA (reference sequence). The CDR3 contains 17 residues. After removal of 0 bases from V and 1 base from J, the junction contained 10 bases not matched to a gene. The DNA for the CDR3 is TGCAGTGCTAGAGAGTTGTGGGCAGGGGGCGAGAACACTGAAGCTTTCTTT. It specifies CSARELWAGGENTEAFF.

This clonotype was seen many times. The chain has TRBV18 and TRBJ2-2; D is unclear. This CDR3 has 12 amino acids. Germline CDR1 is KGHSH and CDR2 is LQKENI. Between the trimmed V and J ends, which lost 6 bases and 4 bases, there was a span of 6 bases. CDR3 DNA: TGTGCCAGCTCCCAGCCCACCGGGGAGCTGTTTTTT. It encodes CASSQPTGELFF.

The chain uses TRBV4-2 and TRBJ2-3; 11 positions match TRBD1. Germline trimming cut 2 bases from V and 5 bases from J; bases unmatched to any gene: 3. Germline values: CDR1 LGHNA, CDR2 YNFKEQ. This CDR3 contains 15 residues. The CDR3 here is CASSQFGTGGDTQYF. The CDR3 nucleotides read TGTGCCAGCAGCCAATTCGGGACAGGGGGAGATACGCAGTATTTT.

In this sample, this clonotype turned up many times. The rearrangement links TRBV5-1 to TRBJ1-2; 9 bases are shared with TRBD1. V shed 5 bases, J shed 2 bases, and the junction held 10 bases outside the gene matches. Germline values: CDR1 SGHRS, CDR2 YFSETQ. The CDR3 contains 16 residues. The CDR3 DNA reads as TGCGCCAGCAGTCTGGACAGGGGTTGGGAGAACTATGGCTACACCTTC. This encodes CASSLDRGWENYGYTF. Combining the CDR3 with reference TRBV5-1 and TRBJ1-2 gives the whole variable domain KAGVTQTPRYLIKTRGQQVTLSCSPISGHRSVSWYQQTPGQGLQFLFEYFSETQRNKGNFPGRFSGRQFSNSRSEMNVSTLELGDSALYLCASSLDRGWENYGYTFGSGTRLTVV.

This rearrangement joins TRBV6-1 to TRBJ1-1, with D unresolved. V shed 4 bases and J shed 6 bases, with 12 bases lying between them. The V gene's germline CDR1 is MNHNS and CDR2 SASEGT. The CDR3 runs 13 residues. The chain's CDR3 is CASSVTGVAEAFF. CDR3 DNA sequence: TGTGCCAGCAGTGTTACTGGAGTCGCTGAAGCTTTCTTT.

The V call is TRBV5-6, the J call TRBJ1-1; maybe TRBD1 (6 bases). Germline V gene sequence: CDR1 SGHDT, CDR2 YYEEEE. The CDR3 has 14 amino acids. Trimming took off 3 bases at V and 1 base at J, with 10 bases between the two ends. This CDR3 reads CASSWTEKNTEAFF. In DNA form, the CDR3 reads TGTGCCAGCAGCTGGACAGAAAAGAACACTGAAGCTTTCTTT.

The V and J genes are TRBV28 and TRBJ1-2, with D perhaps TRBD1 (5 bases). Trimming removed 3 bases at V and 2 bases at J, with 10 bases between. The CDR3 spans 14 residues. Germline lookup yields CDR1 MDHEN and CDR2 SYDVKM. In nucleotides, the CDR3 is TGTGCCAGCAGTTTGGCGGGGGGAAACTATGGCTACACCTTC. Its translation is CASSLAGGNYGYTF.

A few counts support this clonotype. The chain is built from TRBV18 and TRBJ2-6; 12 bases align to TRBD2. The V gene's germline CDR1 is KGHSH and CDR2 LQKENI. Trimming took 4 bases from V and 0 from J; bases not matched to a gene: 7. The CDR3 extends over 19 amino acids. CDR3: CASSLTTSGRISGANVLTF. CDR3 nucleotides: TGTGCCAGCTCACTGACGACTAGCGGGAGAATCTCTGGGGCCAACGTCCTGACTTTC.

This clonotype has ten or more counts. The CDR3 region is CASSLTELGQPQHF. CDR3 bases: TGTGCCAGCAGTTTGACCGAACTGGGACAGCCCCAGCATTTT. The chain combines TRBV28 with TRBJ1-5; D is unresolved. In germline, CDR1 is MDHEN, CDR2 SYDVKM. V lost 3 bases and J lost 7, with 13 bases in between. The CDR3 totals 14 residues.